The clone carrying this TCR beta chain has only a few counts. The junction had 14 bases not matched to a gene; V was cut back by 4 bases and J by 4 bases. Germline CDR1 SGHRS, CDR2 YFSETQ. The CDR3 sequence is 16 residues long. It was with unique molecular identifiers that the TCRbeta library was prepared. TCRdb re-derived calls from the PCR reads in MiXCR, one entry per CDR3 protein. The repertoire holds about 980,000 distinct CDR3 sequences, with 25% to 30% as singletons. These data come from a study of T-cell reconstitution after alpha-beta-depleted transplantation in children. The chain couples TRBV5-1 to TRBJ2-7; TRBD2 aligns across 7 bases. This sequence was found in a boy in the first two years of life who had a stem cell transplant for SCID, so the T cells may come from the graft donor. The specimen comprised PBMCs, mostly from graft donor cells, sampled 360 days after TCRalphabeta/CD19-depleted stem cell transplant. CDR3 amino acids: CASSPFGGVVRYEQYF. The CDR3 DNA reads TGCGCCAGCAGCCCATTTGGGGGGGTGGTTCGTTACGAGCAGTACTTC.